These T cell receptor beta chains were read from a single sample in a study of cytomegalovirus exposure and HLA in healthy donors. Assay used: immunoSEQ multiplex PCR; TCRdb lists only in-frame clones, some missing. The table shows 250,000 to 350,000 clones, with around 86% occurring only once. The sequenced sample was PBMCs. These receptor sequences come from a man aged 35 to 55 in good health and CMV-seropositive. Each CDR3 is given with its conserved first and last residue. The D gene is left open where the match is weak. Not all rows give a size; the values are once, few, many and, for expanded clones, a class.

d_gene: TRBD1; v_gene: TRBV28; j_gene: TRBJ1-2; abundance: once; CDR3nt: TGTGCCAGCACTTTCGGGGACAGGGGGCGCCGGGGCTACACCTTC; CDR3aa: CASTFGDRGRRGYTF
d_gene: TRBD1; v_gene: TRBV27; j_gene: TRBJ1-1; abundance: once; CDR3nt: TGTGCCAGCAGGGGGACAGGGTTGAGCACTGAAGCTTTCTTT; CDR3aa: CASRGTGLSTEAFF
d_gene: .; v_gene: TRBV7-3; j_gene: TRBJ2-1; abundance: .; CDR3nt: TGTGCCAGCAGCTTACTTGGAGGGAGCTCCTACAATGAGCAGTTCTTC; CDR3aa: CASSLLGGSSYNEQFF
d_gene: .; v_gene: TRBV10-2; j_gene: TRBJ1-1; abundance: .; CDR3nt: TGCGCCAGCACCCTAAACCGAAACACTGAAGCTTTCTTT; CDR3aa: CASTLNRNTEAFF
d_gene: TRBD1; v_gene: TRBV5-4; j_gene: TRBJ2-5; abundance: .; CDR3nt: TGTGCCAGCAATCCACAGGGGATACAGGAGACCCAGTACTTC; CDR3aa: CASNPQGIQETQYF
d_gene: .; v_gene: TRBV6-5; j_gene: TRBJ2-1; abundance: .; CDR3nt: TGTGCCAGCAGTCCTTTCAGCTCTGGCGGCAATGAGCAGTTCTTC; CDR3aa: CASSPFSSGGNEQFF
d_gene: .; v_gene: TRBV6-5; j_gene: TRBJ1-5; abundance: .; CDR3nt: TGTGCCAGCAGGTCACTTCCGGGAGGAGGGCAGCCCCAGCATTTT; CDR3aa: CASRSLPGGGQPQHF
d_gene: TRBD2; v_gene: TRBV5-1; j_gene: TRBJ2-7; abundance: once; CDR3nt: TGCGCCAGCAGCTTAGTAGCGGGGACCTACGAGCAGTACTTC; CDR3aa: CASSLVAGTYEQYF
d_gene: TRBD1; v_gene: TRBV9; j_gene: TRBJ1-3; abundance: .; CDR3nt: TGTGCCAGCAGCCTCACCGGGACAGGGTTCTCTGGAAACACCATATATTTT; CDR3aa: CASSLTGTGFSGNTIYF
d_gene: TRBD1; v_gene: TRBV30; j_gene: TRBJ2-5; abundance: .; CDR3nt: TGTGCCTGGGCCCGGGACAGGGGATACCAAGAGACCCAGTACTTC; CDR3aa: CAWARDRGYQETQYF
d_gene: TRBD2; v_gene: TRBV19; j_gene: TRBJ2-7; abundance: once; CDR3nt: TGTGCCAGTACCCACCTGAATCCCCCGGGACTAGCGGGGCCCTTTACCTACGAGCAGTACTTC; CDR3aa: CASTHLNPPGLAGPFTYEQYF
d_gene: TRBD2; v_gene: TRBV6-6; j_gene: TRBJ2-1; abundance: once; CDR3nt: TGTGCCAGCAGTCCCGGGACTAGCGGGAGGGAGTTCTTC; CDR3aa: CASSPGTSGREFF
d_gene: TRBD1; v_gene: TRBV5-5; j_gene: TRBJ2-6; abundance: few; CDR3nt: TGTGCCAGCAGCCCATCAGGGGGCACGGGGGCCAACGTCCTGACTTTC; CDR3aa: CASSPSGGTGANVLTF
d_gene: TRBD1; v_gene: TRBV6-4; j_gene: TRBJ2-1; abundance: few; CDR3nt: TGTGCCAGCAGTGCTGGACAGGGATCCAATGAGCAGTTCTTC; CDR3aa: CASSAGQGSNEQFF
d_gene: .; v_gene: TRBV6-5; j_gene: TRBJ1-3; abundance: .; CDR3nt: TGTGCCAGCAGTTACTCAATGGCAGGGTCTGGAAACACCATATATTTT; CDR3aa: CASSYSMAGSGNTIYF
d_gene: TRBD1; v_gene: TRBV11-3; j_gene: TRBJ1-1; abundance: .; CDR3nt: TGTGCCAGCAGTGACAGGGGTGAAGCTTTCTTT; CDR3aa: CASSDRGEAFF
d_gene: .; v_gene: TRBV28; j_gene: TRBJ2-7; abundance: once; CDR3nt: TGTGCCAGCAGTTTTGGGGGCAGCCACGAGCAGTACTTC; CDR3aa: CASSFGGSHEQYF
d_gene: .; v_gene: TRBV5-4; j_gene: TRBJ2-1; abundance: .; CDR3nt: TGTGCCAGCACGTGGGACACGAGCTCCTACAATGAGCAGTTCTTC; CDR3aa: CASTWDTSSYNEQFF
d_gene: TRBD2; v_gene: TRBV27; j_gene: TRBJ2-3; abundance: .; CDR3nt: TGTGCCAGCAGTTTATCGGGACTAGCGGGAGGGCCCTCAGATACGCAGTATTTT; CDR3aa: CASSLSGLAGGPSDTQYF
d_gene: .; v_gene: TRBV9; j_gene: TRBJ2-1; abundance: .; CDR3nt: TGTGCCAGCAGCGTAAGCGGTGCCCCCTACAATGAGCAGTTCTTC; CDR3aa: CASSVSGAPYNEQFF
d_gene: .; v_gene: TRBV28; j_gene: TRBJ1-5; abundance: once; CDR3nt: TGTGCCAGCAACGGAGGGGCGATCAATCAGCCCCAGCATTTT; CDR3aa: CASNGGAINQPQHF
d_gene: TRBD2; v_gene: TRBV27; j_gene: TRBJ2-7; abundance: .; CDR3nt: TGTGCCAGCAAGAACCCCGGACTAGCTCCCTCCTACGAGCAGTACTTC; CDR3aa: CASKNPGLAPSYEQYF
d_gene: .; v_gene: TRBV28; j_gene: TRBJ2-1; abundance: .; CDR3nt: TGTGCCATCCTTCTTTCGGGACAACACAATGAGCAGTTCTTC; CDR3aa: CAILLSGQHNEQFF
d_gene: .; v_gene: TRBV15; j_gene: TRBJ1-5; abundance: .; CDR3nt: TGTGCCACCAGCAGAGAGGAGGGATACGGAGATCAGCCCCAGCATTTT; CDR3aa: CATSREEGYGDQPQHF
d_gene: TRBD1; v_gene: TRBV5-8; j_gene: TRBJ2-4; abundance: few; CDR3nt: TGTGCCAGCAGTCTTCCGGGACAGGGTGGGGGCAAAAACATTCAGTACTTC; CDR3aa: CASSLPGQGGGKNIQYF
d_gene: TRBD1; v_gene: TRBV5-4; j_gene: TRBJ1-3; abundance: .; CDR3nt: TGTGCCAGCAGCCGACAGGGGCTCTCTGGAAACACCATATATTTT; CDR3aa: CASSRQGLSGNTIYF
d_gene: TRBD1; v_gene: TRBV11-2; j_gene: TRBJ1-2; abundance: .; CDR3nt: TGTGCCAGCAGCTTCAGGGGGCAAATTAACTATGGCTACACCTTC; CDR3aa: CASSFRGQINYGYTF
d_gene: TRBD1; v_gene: TRBV5-1; j_gene: TRBJ1-4; abundance: .; CDR3nt: TGCGCCAGCAGCTTCTGGACAGGGTCGGATGAAAAACTGTTTTTT; CDR3aa: CASSFWTGSDEKLFF
d_gene: .; v_gene: TRBV7-9; j_gene: TRBJ2-2; abundance: once; CDR3nt: TGTGCCAGCAGGGGGGCCTCGTTCGCGAACACCGGGGAGCTGTTTTTT; CDR3aa: CASRGASFANTGELFF
d_gene: TRBD1; v_gene: TRBV19; j_gene: TRBJ2-7; abundance: .; CDR3nt: TGTGCCAGTACCACAGGGGGTTCTCACTACGAGCAGTACTTC; CDR3aa: CASTTGGSHYEQYF
d_gene: TRBD1; v_gene: TRBV13; j_gene: TRBJ2-1; abundance: once; CDR3nt: TGTGCCAGCTGTTCGCGACAGGGATGCTATGAGCAGTTCTTC; CDR3aa: CASCSRQGCYEQFF
d_gene: .; v_gene: TRBV6-1; j_gene: TRBJ2-7; abundance: .; CDR3nt: TGTGCCAGCAGTACTGCCGGGACACCCTCCTACGAGCAGTACTTC; CDR3aa: CASSTAGTPSYEQYF
d_gene: TRBD2; v_gene: TRBV29-1; j_gene: TRBJ2-2; abundance: .; CDR3nt: TGCAGCGTTGCTAGCGGGATCGCCGGGGAGCTGTTTTTT; CDR3aa: CSVASGIAGELFF
d_gene: .; v_gene: TRBV6-6; j_gene: TRBJ1-4; abundance: .; CDR3nt: TGTGCCAGCAGTTACTCGAGGGGGGGGGAAAAACTGTTTTTT; CDR3aa: CASSYSRGGEKLFF
d_gene: TRBD1; v_gene: TRBV15; j_gene: TRBJ2-4; abundance: few; CDR3nt: TGTGCCACCAGCAGAGGCGGACAGGGGTCAGACATTCAGTACTTC; CDR3aa: CATSRGGQGSDIQYF
d_gene: TRBD1; v_gene: TRBV5-6; j_gene: TRBJ1-2; abundance: .; CDR3nt: TGTGCCAGCAGCTGGGACAGGGCGAACTATGGCTACACCTTC; CDR3aa: CASSWDRANYGYTF
d_gene: TRBD2; v_gene: TRBV29-1; j_gene: TRBJ2-3; abundance: .; CDR3nt: TGCAGCGTGGGGACTAGCGGGGGCGGTCGTACGCAGTATTTT; CDR3aa: CSVGTSGGGRTQYF
d_gene: TRBD1; v_gene: TRBV7-9; j_gene: TRBJ2-7; abundance: once; CDR3nt: TGTGCCATTGGGGGACAGACCTACGAGCAGTACTTC; CDR3aa: CAIGGQTYEQYF
d_gene: TRBD1; v_gene: TRBV19; j_gene: TRBJ2-7; abundance: .; CDR3nt: TGTGCCAGTAGTGGCCAGAGACAGGGGTCTTACGAGCAGTACTTC; CDR3aa: CASSGQRQGSYEQYF
d_gene: TRBD1; v_gene: TRBV5-1; j_gene: TRBJ1-1; abundance: .; CDR3nt: TGCGCCAGCAGTTCTGACAGGGTCACTGAAGCTTTCTTT; CDR3aa: CASSSDRVTEAFF
d_gene: .; v_gene: TRBV6-6; j_gene: TRBJ1-2; abundance: .; CDR3nt: TGTGCCAGCAGTTACACTCAGGGGCTCTATGGCTACACCTTC; CDR3aa: CASSYTQGLYGYTF
d_gene: .; v_gene: TRBV4-1; j_gene: TRBJ2-5; abundance: once; CDR3nt: TGCGCCAGCAGCCAAGATTCAGGGATGCAGGAGCAAGAGACCCAGTACTTC; CDR3aa: CASSQDSGMQEQETQYF
d_gene: TRBD1; v_gene: TRBV9; j_gene: TRBJ2-1; abundance: .; CDR3nt: TGTGCCAGCAGCCCCCGTTCCGGGACAGCCCGCGAAGAGCAGTTCTTC; CDR3aa: CASSPRSGTAREEQFF
d_gene: .; v_gene: TRBV27; j_gene: TRBJ2-7; abundance: .; CDR3nt: TGTGCCAGCAGTTTATCGGCACATCCTTACGAGCAGTACTTC; CDR3aa: CASSLSAHPYEQYF
d_gene: .; v_gene: TRBV11-1; j_gene: TRBJ2-7; abundance: .; CDR3nt: TGTGCCAGCAGCTCCGGGGTTGGGTACGAGCAGTACTTC; CDR3aa: CASSSGVGYEQYF
d_gene: .; v_gene: TRBV5-1; j_gene: TRBJ2-1; abundance: .; CDR3nt: TGCGCCAGCAGCCTATCTAGCGACTCCTACAATGAGCAGTTCTTC; CDR3aa: CASSLSSDSYNEQFF
d_gene: TRBD1; v_gene: TRBV19; j_gene: TRBJ1-3; abundance: .; CDR3nt: TGTGCCAGTATAACAACAGGGGGCGGACGCGGAAACACCATATATTTT; CDR3aa: CASITTGGGRGNTIYF
d_gene: .; v_gene: TRBV5-6; j_gene: TRBJ2-2; abundance: .; CDR3nt: TGTGCCAGCAGCTTGCGACACAACACCGGGGAGCTGTTTTTT; CDR3aa: CASSLRHNTGELFF
d_gene: TRBD2; v_gene: TRBV11-2; j_gene: TRBJ2-1; abundance: .; CDR3nt: TGTGCCAGCAGCCCCGGGACTAGCGGAGACTACAATGAGCAGTTCTTC; CDR3aa: CASSPGTSGDYNEQFF
d_gene: .; v_gene: TRBV2; j_gene: TRBJ1-5; abundance: few; CDR3nt: TGTGCCAGCAGCCAACAGGGTGTGAGCAATCAGCCCCAGCATTTT; CDR3aa: CASSQQGVSNQPQHF
d_gene: .; v_gene: TRBV19; j_gene: TRBJ2-3; abundance: .; CDR3nt: TGTGCCAGTAGTCCACTCTCGGGAGATACGCAGTATTTT; CDR3aa: CASSPLSGDTQYF
d_gene: .; v_gene: TRBV18; j_gene: TRBJ2-5; abundance: .; CDR3nt: TGTGCCAGCTCACCCCCCCGAGTCCTACGCGGAGGAGAGACCCAGTACTTC; CDR3aa: CASSPPRVLRGGETQYF
d_gene: TRBD2; v_gene: TRBV7-8; j_gene: TRBJ2-3; abundance: .; CDR3nt: TGTGCCAGCAGCCAGGGACTAGCGGGAGGAACAGATACGCAGTATTTT; CDR3aa: CASSQGLAGGTDTQYF